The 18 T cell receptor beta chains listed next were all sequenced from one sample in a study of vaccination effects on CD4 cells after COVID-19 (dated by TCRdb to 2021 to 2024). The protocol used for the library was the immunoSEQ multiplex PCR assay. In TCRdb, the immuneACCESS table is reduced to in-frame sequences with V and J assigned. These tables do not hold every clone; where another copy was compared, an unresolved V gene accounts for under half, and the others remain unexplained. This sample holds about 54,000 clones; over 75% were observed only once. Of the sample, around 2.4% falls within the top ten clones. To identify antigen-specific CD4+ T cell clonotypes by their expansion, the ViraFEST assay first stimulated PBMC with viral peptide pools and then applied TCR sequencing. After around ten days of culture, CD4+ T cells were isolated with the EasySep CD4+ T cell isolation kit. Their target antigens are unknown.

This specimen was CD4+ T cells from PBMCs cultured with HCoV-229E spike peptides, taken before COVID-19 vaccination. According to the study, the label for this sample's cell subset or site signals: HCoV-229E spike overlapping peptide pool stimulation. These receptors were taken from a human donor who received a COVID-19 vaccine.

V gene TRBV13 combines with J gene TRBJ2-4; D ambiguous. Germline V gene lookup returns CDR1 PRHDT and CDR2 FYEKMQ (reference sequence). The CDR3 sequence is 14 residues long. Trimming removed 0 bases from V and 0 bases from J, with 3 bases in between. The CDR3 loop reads CASSLGLAKNIQYF. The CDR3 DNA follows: TGTGCCAGCAGCTTAGGACTAGCCAAAAACATTCAGTACTTC.

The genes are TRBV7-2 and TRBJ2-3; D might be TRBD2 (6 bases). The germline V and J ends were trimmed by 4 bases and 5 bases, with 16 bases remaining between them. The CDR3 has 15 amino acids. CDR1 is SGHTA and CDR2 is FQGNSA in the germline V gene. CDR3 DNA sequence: TGTGCCAGCAGCTATGCGGGGATGGTTGAAGATACGCAGTATTTT. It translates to CASSYAGMVEDTQYF.

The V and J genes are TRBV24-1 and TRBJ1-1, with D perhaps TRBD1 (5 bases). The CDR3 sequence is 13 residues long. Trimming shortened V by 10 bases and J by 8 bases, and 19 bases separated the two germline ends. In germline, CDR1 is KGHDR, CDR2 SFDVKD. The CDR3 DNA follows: TGTGCCACATCGCCGGGGGTGGGGATAGAAGCTTTCTTT. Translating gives CATSPGVGIEAFF.

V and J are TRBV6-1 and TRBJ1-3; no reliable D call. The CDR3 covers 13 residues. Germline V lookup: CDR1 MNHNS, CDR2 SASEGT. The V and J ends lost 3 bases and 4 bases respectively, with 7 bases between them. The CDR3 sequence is CASSDPIGNTIYF. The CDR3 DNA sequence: TGTGCCAGCAGTGACCCTATCGGAAACACCATATATTTT.

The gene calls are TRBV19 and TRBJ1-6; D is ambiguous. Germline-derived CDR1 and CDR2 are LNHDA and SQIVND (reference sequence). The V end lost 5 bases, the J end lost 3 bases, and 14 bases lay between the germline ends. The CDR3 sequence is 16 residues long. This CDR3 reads CASSALRTFYNSPLHF. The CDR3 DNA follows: TGTGCCAGTAGTGCTCTTCGGACCTTCTATAATTCACCCCTCCACTTT.

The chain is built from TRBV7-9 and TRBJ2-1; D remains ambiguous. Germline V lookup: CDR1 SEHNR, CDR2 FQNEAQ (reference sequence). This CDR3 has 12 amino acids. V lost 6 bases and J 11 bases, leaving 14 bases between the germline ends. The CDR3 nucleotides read TGTGCCAGCAGGGACGCAGGAAACCAGCAGTTCTTC. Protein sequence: CASRDAGNQQFF.

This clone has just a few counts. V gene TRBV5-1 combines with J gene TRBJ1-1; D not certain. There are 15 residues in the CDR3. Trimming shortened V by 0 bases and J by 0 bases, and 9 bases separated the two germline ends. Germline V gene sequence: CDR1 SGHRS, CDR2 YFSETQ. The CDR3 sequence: CASSLENSMNTEAFF. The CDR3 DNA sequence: TGCGCCAGCAGCTTGGAAAACAGCATGAACACTGAAGCTTTCTTT.

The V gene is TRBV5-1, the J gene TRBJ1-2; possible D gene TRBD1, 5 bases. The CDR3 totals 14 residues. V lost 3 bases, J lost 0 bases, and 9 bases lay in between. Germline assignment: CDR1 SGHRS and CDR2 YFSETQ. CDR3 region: CASSWDGSNYGYTF. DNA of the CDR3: TGCGCCAGCAGCTGGGACGGTTCTAACTATGGCTACACCTTC.

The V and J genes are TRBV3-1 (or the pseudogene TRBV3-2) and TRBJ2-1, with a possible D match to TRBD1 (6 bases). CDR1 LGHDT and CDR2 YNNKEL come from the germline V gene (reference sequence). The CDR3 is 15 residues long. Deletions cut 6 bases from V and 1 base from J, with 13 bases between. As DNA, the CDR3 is TGTGCCAGCAGACAGAGCGGACAGTCCTACAATGAGCAGTTCTTC. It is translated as CASRQSGQSYNEQFF.

DNA for the CDR3: TGTGCCAGCGGCCAAGAGACCCAGTACTTC. This translates into CASGQETQYF. This chain joins TRBV2 and TRBJ2-5, with D unclear. Germline lookup yields CDR1 SNHLY and CDR2 FYNNEI. V gave up 8 bases and J gave up 1 base, with 2 bases separating them. The CDR3 spans 10 residues.

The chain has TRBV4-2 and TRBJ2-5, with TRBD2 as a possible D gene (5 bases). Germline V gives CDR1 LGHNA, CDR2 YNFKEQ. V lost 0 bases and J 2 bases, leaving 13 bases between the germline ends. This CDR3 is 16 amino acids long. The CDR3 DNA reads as TGTGCCAGCAGCCAAGATAGGGTGGGAGCACAAGAGACCCAGTACTTC. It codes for CASSQDRVGAQETQYF.

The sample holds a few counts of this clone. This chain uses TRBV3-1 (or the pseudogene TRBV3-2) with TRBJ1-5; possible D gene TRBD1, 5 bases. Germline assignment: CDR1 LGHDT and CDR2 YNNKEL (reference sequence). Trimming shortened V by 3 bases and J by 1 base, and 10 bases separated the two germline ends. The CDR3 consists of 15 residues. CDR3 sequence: CASSQGTQSNQPQHF. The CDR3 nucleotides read TGTGCCAGCAGCCAGGGGACGCAAAGCAATCAGCCCCAGCATTTT.

DNA of the CDR3: TGTGCCAGCACCCCTCCGGGACTAGCGTTCTACAATGAGCAGTTCTTC. This gives the protein CASTPPGLAFYNEQFF. The chain is built from TRBV7-2 and TRBJ2-1, with TRBD2 matching over 10 bases. Per the germline V gene, CDR1 is SGHTA and CDR2 is FQGNSA. After removal of 7 bases from V and 3 bases from J, the junction contained 9 bases not matched to a gene. This CDR3 has 16 residues.

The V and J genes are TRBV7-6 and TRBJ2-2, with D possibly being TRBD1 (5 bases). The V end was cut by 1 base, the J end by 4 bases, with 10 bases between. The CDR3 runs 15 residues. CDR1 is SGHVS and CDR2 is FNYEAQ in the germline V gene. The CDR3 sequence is CASSLEGRATGELFF. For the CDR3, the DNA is TGTGCCAGCAGCTTAGAGGGCAGGGCCACCGGGGAGCTGTTTTTT.

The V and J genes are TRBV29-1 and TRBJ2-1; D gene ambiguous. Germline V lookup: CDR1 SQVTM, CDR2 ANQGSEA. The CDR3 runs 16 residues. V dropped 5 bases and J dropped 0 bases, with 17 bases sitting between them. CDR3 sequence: CSVLTQHEFSYNEQFF. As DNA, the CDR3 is TGCAGCGTTCTCACCCAGCACGAATTCTCCTACAATGAGCAGTTCTTC.

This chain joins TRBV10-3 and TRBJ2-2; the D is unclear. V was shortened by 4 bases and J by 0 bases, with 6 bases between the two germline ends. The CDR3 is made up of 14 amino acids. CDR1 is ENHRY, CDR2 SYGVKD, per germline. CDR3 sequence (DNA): TGTGCCATCAGTGGGATGACGAACACCGGGGAGCTGTTTTTT. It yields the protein CAISGMTNTGELFF.

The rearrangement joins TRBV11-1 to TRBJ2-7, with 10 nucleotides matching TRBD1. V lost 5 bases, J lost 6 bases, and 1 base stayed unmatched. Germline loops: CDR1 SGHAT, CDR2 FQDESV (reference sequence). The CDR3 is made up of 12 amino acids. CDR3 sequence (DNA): TGTGCCAGCAGCCGGGACAGGGGCGAGCAGTACGTC. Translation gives CASSRDRGEQYV.

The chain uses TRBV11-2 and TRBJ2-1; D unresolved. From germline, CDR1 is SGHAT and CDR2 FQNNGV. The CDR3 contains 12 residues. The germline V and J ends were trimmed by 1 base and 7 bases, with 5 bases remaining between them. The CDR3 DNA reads TGTGCCAGCAGCTTAGTAGGTAATGAGCAGTTCTTC. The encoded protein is CASSLVGNEQFF.